These T cell receptor beta chains were read from a single sample in a study of post-analysis software for immune sequencing data. TCRdb re-called the PCR reads through MiXCR, storing one row per CDR3 protein. The sample lists hundreds of thousands of distinct CDR3 sequences, about 32% occurring once. Sequenced material: blood. Receptors originate from a girl aged 10-17 years with multiple sclerosis. Each CDR3 is given without its conserved first and last residue. The D gene is left open where the match is weak.

>.|TRBV7-2|TRBJ2-1
ASSPGPSTGRNEQF
>.|TRBV4-1|TRBJ1-2
ASSTPWETHYGYT
>TRBD1|TRBV11-2|TRBJ1-4
ASSHRQGATNEKLF
>.|TRBV7-2|TRBJ1-6
ASSAKGSQNSPLH
>.|TRBV20-1|TRBJ2-2
RAASGPNTGERF
>.|TRBV2|TRBJ2-1
ASRGPGSSYNEQF
>.|TRBV20-1|TRBJ1-1
SARPRPNTEAF
>.|TRBV29-1|TRBJ1-2
SVDQQTTPYGYT
>TRBD2|TRBV7-2|TRBJ2-1
ASSPTGLAGLWGEQF
>TRBD2|TRBV6-5|TRBJ2-7
ASRELAGVYEQY
>.|TRBV5-1|TRBJ1-4
ASSPGGVNEKLF
>.|TRBV5-1|TRBJ2-1
ASSPLGVVGNEQF
>TRBD1|TRBV29-1|TRBJ1-5
SVEGNPPGGCNQPQH
>TRBD2|TRBV28|TRBJ2-1
ASRNGTLAGGPSSYNEQF
>.|TRBV28|TRBJ1-2
AIPSGNSAGYT
>.|TRBV6-4|TRBJ2-2
ASSDSGTGELF
>.|TRBV28|TRBJ1-5
ASSKPAGEGQPQH
>.|TRBV5-4|TRBJ2-7
ASSLSTLGEQY
>.|TRBV11-2|TRBJ2-5
ASSLLGMYQETQY
>.|TRBV20-1|TRBJ2-3
SARATDTQY
>TRBD1|TRBV20-1|TRBJ1-2
SASKRTGGGGYT
>.|TRBV7-2|TRBJ2-1
ASSSWRTPKGSEQF
>TRBD2|TRBV7-2|TRBJ2-7
AGSPGTSGVREQY
>TRBD1|TRBV12-3/TRBV12-4|TRBJ1-6
ASSSPDRGIFPLH
>.|TRBV29-1|TRBJ2-7
SVEGGTSYEQY
>TRBD2|TRBV6-1|TRBJ2-3
ASSHNTRLAGATDTQY
>TRBD1|TRBV7-9|TRBJ2-7
ASSRRTGSSYEQY
>.|TRBV12-3/TRBV12-4|TRBJ2-3
ASSLPATTDTQY
>TRBD2|TRBV7-2|TRBJ2-1
ASSFRASGANEQF
>TRBD2|TRBV9|TRBJ2-1
ASSVGAGGPHSEQF
>.|TRBV20-1|TRBJ2-2
SARGWTRSPGELF
>.|TRBV6-2/TRBV6-3|TRBJ1-2
ASSYSIGPNDNYGYT
>TRBD1|TRBV7-6|TRBJ2-1
ASSLAGQVGEQF
>.|TRBV28|TRBJ2-7
ATQVEGLPYEQY
>.|TRBV5-1|TRBJ2-1
ASSVSPPYNEQF
>.|TRBV7-2|TRBJ1-2
ASSLNSNYGYT